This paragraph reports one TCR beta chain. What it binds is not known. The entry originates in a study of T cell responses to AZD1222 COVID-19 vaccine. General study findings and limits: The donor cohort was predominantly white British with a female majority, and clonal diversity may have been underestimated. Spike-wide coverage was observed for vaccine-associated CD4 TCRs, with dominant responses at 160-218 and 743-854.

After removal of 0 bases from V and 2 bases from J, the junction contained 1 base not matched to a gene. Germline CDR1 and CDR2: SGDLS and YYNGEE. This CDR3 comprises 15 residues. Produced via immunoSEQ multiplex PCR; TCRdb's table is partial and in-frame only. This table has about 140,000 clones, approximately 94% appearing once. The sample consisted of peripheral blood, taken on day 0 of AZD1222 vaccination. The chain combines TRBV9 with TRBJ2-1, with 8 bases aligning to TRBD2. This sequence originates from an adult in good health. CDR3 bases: TGTGCCAGCAGCGTAGACGGGGGGGCCTACAATGAGCAGTTCTTC. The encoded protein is CASSVDGGAYNEQFF. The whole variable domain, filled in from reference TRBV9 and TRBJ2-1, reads DSGVTQTPKHLITATGQRVTLRCSPRSGDLSVYWYQQSLDQGLQFLIQYYNGEERAKGNILERFSAQQFPDLHSELNLSSLELGDSALYFCASSVDGGAYNEQFFGPGTRLTVL.